This TCR beta chain stems from a study of tumor-infiltrating lymphocytes in primary liver carcinoma. Across the whole study: Through surgical resection, the patients' primary liver carcinoma was treated.

The CDR3 is 15 amino acids. The trim removed 3 bases at V and 3 bases at J, leaving 6 bases unmatched. Germline-derived CDR1 and CDR2 are MDHEN and SYDVKM. RNA isolated from unsorted whole blood supplied the blood RNA, with germline DNA also extracted. TCR beta cDNA was reverse-transcribed from about 500 ng of total RNA. The reaction used a constant-region primer and ProtoScript II reverse transcriptase. Nested multiplex PCR, run for three rounds with slightly modified ARM-PCR, yielded TCR beta libraries. TRBV1-TRBV30 forward primers paired with a C-beta reverse primer were used in the first two PCR rounds, which ran approximately 11 cycles each. From the multiplex PCR reads, TCRdb called clonotypes with MiXCR, one entry per CDR3 protein. The sample shows a few hundred thousand distinct CDR3 sequences, approximately 54% of them seen only once.

The sequenced sample consisted of peripheral blood. The chain has TRBV28 and TRBJ2-7; TRBD2 agrees at 9 bases. The receptor's source is a woman aged 25-40 years with primary liver carcinoma and hepatitis B virus infection. The CDR3 loop is CASSFPASGIYEQYF. In nucleotides, the CDR3 is TGTGCCAGCAGTTTCCCCGCTAGCGGGATCTACGAGCAGTACTTC.